The T cell receptor beta chain described here comes from a study of blood T cells in healthy people across ages. In this sample, this clonotype turned up a few times. The CDR3 has 15 residues. Trimming stripped 3 bases from V and 1 base from J, with 10 bases between. The germline gives CDR1 MDHEN, CDR2 SYDVKM. PCR was performed a second time for 7 to 11 cycles using a sample-barcoded 5' primer and a J-beta primer mix. TCRdb called the 5' RACE reads again in MiXCR, with one record for every CDR3 protein. The sample consists of around 1,900,000 distinct CDR3 sequences, 39% of them appearing once. Sequenced: blood. This chain joins TRBV28 and TRBJ2-4; D remains unclear. The sequence derives from a human donor in good health. The chain's CDR3 is CASSLFGEAKNIQYF. For the CDR3, the DNA is TGTGCCAGCAGTTTGTTTGGAGAGGCCAAAAACATTCAGTACTTC.